This is a list of T cell receptor beta chains from one sample in a study of sequential checkpoint blockade in melanoma. Clones were read by immunoSEQ multiplex PCR, and TCRdb kept only the in-frame ones, dropping some. Of 20,000 to 25,000 clones listed, 80% to 90% are singletons. This specimen consisted of CD8+ T cells sorted from blood (inferred from file names), obtained from a patient given nivolumab and ipilimumab in sequence. These receptors were collected from a human donor with melanoma. Each CDR3 is given with its conserved first and last residue. The D gene is left open where the match is weak. Clone size, where shown, is once, few, many, or a class for clones that have expanded.

j_call cdr3_length clone_size d_call v_call cdr3_aa cdr3_nt
TRBJ2-5 14 once TRBD2 TRBV28 CASSYPGGPGTQYF TGTGCCAGCAGTTACCCGGGGGGTCCAGGGACCCAGTACTTC
TRBJ1-2 14 NA TRBD1 TRBV6-1 CASSEVRGLNGYTF TGTGCCAGCAGTGAGGTCAGGGGGCTAAATGGCTACACCTTC
TRBJ2-1 16 NA TRBD2 TRBV25-1 CASRWRAASGRNEQFF TGTGCCAGCAGGTGGAGGGCGGCTAGCGGGAGAAATGAGCAGTTCTTC
TRBJ2-7 15 NA NA TRBV9 CASSVGTGKSYEQYF TGTGCCAGCAGCGTAGGGACGGGAAAGTCCTACGAGCAGTACTTC
TRBJ2-1 16 NA TRBD2 TRBV4-1 CASSPRTSGRGSEQFF TGCGCCAGCAGCCCGAGGACTAGCGGGAGGGGAAGTGAGCAGTTCTTC
TRBJ2-7 16 NA TRBD2 TRBV29-1 CSVLGGSGRASLEQYF TGCAGCGTTTTGGGTGGTAGCGGGAGGGCCTCTCTCGAGCAGTACTTC
TRBJ2-7 17 NA TRBD2 TRBV18 CASSPRLGREGKYEQYF TGTGCCAGCTCACCAAGATTAGGGCGGGAGGGCAAATACGAGCAGTACTTC
TRBJ1-2 14 NA TRBD1 TRBV6-6 CASSYPDRERGYTF TGTGCCAGCAGTTACCCCGACAGGGAGAGGGGCTACACCTTC
TRBJ2-5 18 NA TRBD2 TRBV9 CASSRGVAGGRGSETQYF TGTGCCAGCAGCAGGGGGGTAGCGGGGGGCCGAGGTTCGGAGACCCAGTACTTC
TRBJ1-2 14 NA NA TRBV9 CASSTTGDFYGYTF TGTGCCAGCAGCACGACAGGAGATTTCTATGGCTACACCTTC
TRBJ1-2 12 NA TRBD1 TRBV27 CASYGTENGYTF TGTGCCAGTTACGGGACAGAGAATGGCTACACCTTC
TRBJ1-1 14 NA NA TRBV28 CASSLSGFWTEAFF TGTGCCAGCAGTTTAAGCGGTTTTTGGACTGAAGCTTTCTTT
TRBJ2-1 13 NA NA TRBV28 CASSLMRYNEQFF TGTGCCAGCAGTTTGATGAGATACAATGAGCAGTTCTTC
TRBJ2-3 16 NA TRBD2 TRBV19 CASASGRAPEPDTQYF TGTGCCAGTGCTAGCGGGAGGGCCCCAGAGCCAGATACGCAGTATTTT
TRBJ2-7 15 NA TRBD2 TRBV15 CATSRGEGMSYEQYF TGTGCCACCAGCAGAGGGGAGGGGATGAGTTACGAGCAGTACTTC
TRBJ1-1 14 NA TRBD1 TRBV27 CASSLGQGNTEAFF TGTGCCAGCAGTTTGGGACAGGGTAACACTGAAGCTTTCTTT
TRBJ2-7 13 NA NA TRBV6-6 CASSYSKQYEQYF TGTGCCAGCAGTTACTCGAAACAATACGAGCAGTACTTC
TRBJ2-1 14 NA TRBD2 TRBV9 CASSRGLAGYEQFF TGTGCCAGCAGCCGCGGACTAGCGGGATACGAGCAGTTCTTC
TRBJ2-7 12 once NA TRBV5-1 CASSRVANEQYF TGCGCCAGCAGCCGGGTGGCCAACGAGCAGTACTTC
TRBJ1-1 13 NA NA TRBV15 CATTLDRNTEAFF TGTGCCACCACCCTGGACAGGAACACTGAAGCTTTCTTT
TRBJ2-1 16 NA NA TRBV9 CASSVALGGSYNEQFF TGTGCCAGCAGCGTAGCTTTAGGGGGCTCCTACAATGAGCAGTTCTTC
TRBJ1-2 17 NA NA TRBV5-4 CASSLAGFYLTNYGYTF TGTGCCAGCAGCTTAGCCGGGTTCTACCTGACTAACTATGGCTACACCTTC
TRBJ1-1 13 NA NA TRBV30 CAWSKGLNTEAFF TGTGCCTGGAGTAAGGGGCTGAACACTGAAGCTTTCTTT
TRBJ2-7 14 few TRBD1 TRBV11-3 CASSTRQGNYEQYF TGTGCCAGCAGCACCAGACAGGGTAATTACGAGCAGTACTTC
TRBJ1-1 14 NA NA TRBV27 CASRALPRDTEAFF TGTGCCAGCAGAGCCCTTCCGAGGGACACTGAAGCTTTCTTT
TRBJ1-2 17 NA NA TRBV30 CAWSASTETVFSRGYTF TGTGCCTGGAGTGCGTCAACCGAGACAGTATTTTCTCGGGGCTACACCTTC
TRBJ2-7 14 NA NA TRBV28 CASSLFQIPYEQYF TGTGCCAGCAGTTTATTCCAAATCCCCTACGAGCAGTACTTC
TRBJ1-2 20 NA NA TRBV5-1 CASSQAGTPSRGRTLYGYTF TGCGCCAGCAGTCAAGCCGGGACGCCATCCCGGGGGAGAACGCTCTATGGCTACACCTTC
TRBJ2-3 15 NA TRBD2 TRBV6-5 CASSPTSGGADTQYF TGTGCCAGCAGCCCGACTAGCGGAGGAGCAGATACGCAGTATTTT
TRBJ2-7 15 NA TRBD1 TRBV28 CASSSGTGWSYEQYF TGTGCCAGCAGTTCCGGGACAGGGTGGTCCTACGAGCAGTACTTC
TRBJ2-3 15 once NA TRBV4-2 CASSKPDPGSDTQYF TGTGCCAGCAGCAAACCAGATCCGGGATCAGATACGCAGTATTTT
TRBJ2-7 14 NA TRBD1 TRBV28 CASRGQGIFYEQYF TGTGCCAGCAGAGGACAGGGAATATTCTACGAGCAGTACTTC
TRBJ2-1 18 NA TRBD2 TRBV5-1 CASTLLNRGLAGEGEQFF TGCGCCAGCACCCTACTAAACAGGGGACTAGCGGGAGAAGGTGAGCAGTTCTTC
TRBJ1-1 13 NA NA TRBV7-9 CASSWGGNTEAFF TGTGCCAGCAGCTGGGGGGGGAACACTGAAGCTTTCTTT
TRBJ2-3 16 NA NA TRBV2 CASNPVRGGGTDTQYF TGTGCCAGCAACCCTGTAAGGGGAGGAGGGACAGATACGCAGTATTTT
TRBJ2-1 12 once NA TRBV30 CAWSAAYNEQFF TGTGCCTGGAGTGCCGCCTACAATGAGCAGTTCTTC
TRBJ2-1 15 NA TRBD2 TRBV27 CASTPYSGNSNEQFF TGTGCCAGCACCCCGTATAGCGGGAATAGCAATGAGCAGTTCTTC
TRBJ1-4 15 NA NA TRBV4-3 CASSQERGFDEKLFF TGCGCCAGCAGCCAAGAAAGGGGTTTTGACGAAAAACTGTTTTTT